These 11 T cell receptor beta chains originate from one sample sequenced in a study of cytomegalovirus exposure and HLA in healthy donors (dated by TCRdb to 2016 to 2017). The receptor library was made with the immunoSEQ multiplex PCR assay. The multiplex PCR relied on a mix of 60 forward primers for TCR Vbeta segments and 13 reverse primers for TCR Jbeta segments. As stored in TCRdb, this immuneACCESS dataset retains in-frame rearrangements with V and J assigned. A fraction of the clones does not appear; measured against another copy, unresolved V genes explain less than half of the discrepancy, and the remainder lacks a known reason. This sample comprises fewer than 200,000 clones, more than 65% of them detected only once. The ten largest clones take up less than 3% of the sample. Sequencing was done on a sample of PBMCs. These receptors were taken from a woman in her thirties or forties in good health and CMV-seropositive.

The chain employs TRBV15 and TRBJ2-1, with 7 bases matching TRBD2. J was trimmed by 4 bases and V by 9 bases; bases with no gene match: 12. Per the germline V gene, CDR1 is LNHNV and CDR2 is YYDKDF (reference sequence). The CDR3 spans 15 residues. DNA for the CDR3: TGTGCCACTAAGGCCTCTAGCGGCGCATACAATGAGCAGTTCTTC. It yields the protein CATKASSGAYNEQFF.

The J gene is TRBJ1-1, the V gene TRBV10-3; TRBD1 matches 9 bases. Trimming removed 6 bases from V and 1 base from J; junction bases left unmatched: 0. This CDR3 has 13 residues. Germline V gene lookup returns CDR1 ENHRY and CDR2 SYGVKD. CDR3 sequence (DNA): TGTGCCATCAGACAGGGGGCGAACACTGAAGCTTTCTTT. Protein: CAIRQGANTEAFF.

This clone was observed a single time. The V gene is TRBV7-6, the J gene TRBJ1-5, with TRBD1 matching 9 bases. J gave up 6 bases and V 1 base, and 7 bases lay outside the gene matches. The length of the CDR3 is 16 residues. Germline CDR1 SGHVS, CDR2 FNYEAQ. The CDR3 spells CASSLGGGQGSQPQHF. The CDR3 nucleotides read TGTGCCAGCAGCTTAGGAGGGGGACAGGGAAGTCAGCCCCAGCATTTT.

The chain uses TRBV11-3 and TRBJ2-2; 8 nucleotides line up with TRBD1. Germline V lookup: CDR1 SGHNT, CDR2 YENEEA. The CDR3 extends over 17 amino acids. With 3 bases clipped from V and 0 bases from J, the junction kept 6 bases outside the gene matches. The CDR3 coding sequence is TGTGCCAGCAGCTTGGGATACAGGGGGTCGAACACCGGGGAGCTGTTTTTT. Translated, it gives CASSLGYRGSNTGELFF.

J is TRBJ2-3 and V is TRBV10-1; weak D call: TRBD2 (6 bases). Trimming removed 8 bases from V and 3 bases from J, with 12 bases in between. Germline CDR1 WNHNN, CDR2 SYGVQD (reference sequence). There are 13 residues in the CDR3. In DNA, the CDR3 is TGCGCCAGCCTGCGGGGTTGGACAGATACGCAGTATTTT. It specifies CASLRGWTDTQYF.

The chain employs TRBV18 and TRBJ2-1, with 11 bases fitting TRBD2. The ends lost 6 bases at V and 4 bases at J; junction bases unmatched: 5. Germline V lookup: CDR1 KGHSH, CDR2 LQKENI. The CDR3 length is 15 residues. CDR3 loop: CASSQLAGEYNEQFF. CDR3 DNA: TGTGCCAGCTCTCAACTAGCGGGAGAGTACAATGAGCAGTTCTTC.

This clone turned up a few times. The V gene is TRBV10-3, the J gene TRBJ2-5, with D possibly matching TRBD2 (5 bases). V lost 2 bases, J lost 4 bases, and 11 bases lay in between. The CDR3 totals 14 residues. Per the germline V gene, CDR1 is ENHRY and CDR2 is SYGVKD. The CDR3 loop reads CAISERTSPETQYF. DNA of the CDR3: TGTGCCATCAGTGAGAGAACTAGTCCAGAGACCCAGTACTTC.

This sequence joins TRBV6-6 and TRBJ2-7; TRBD1 aligns across 8 bases. Germline CDR1 reads MNHNY; CDR2 reads SVGAGI (reference sequence). Trimming at V came to 6 bases and at J to 0 bases, leaving 4 bases not matched to a gene. The CDR3 covers 14 residues. CDR3 in DNA: TGTGCCAGCAGGTCCGGGACAGGCTCCTACGAGCAGTACTTC. It encodes CASRSGTGSYEQYF.

This clone was seen a handful of times. The chain has TRBV10-3 and TRBJ2-1, with D perhaps TRBD2 (6 bases). The CDR3 has 16 amino acids. CDR1 and CDR2 from the germline V gene are ENHRY and SYGVKD. V lost 4 bases and J lost 4, with 17 bases in between. The CDR3 DNA reads TGTGCCATCAGTGCACTGGCGGGAAGCTCGTACAATGAGCAGTTCTTC. It is translated as CAISALAGSSYNEQFF.

This clone was counted between two and nine times. This chain connects TRBV10-3 to TRBJ2-3; D uncertain. Germline CDR1 reads ENHRY; CDR2 reads SYGVKD. The V and J ends lost 6 bases and 4 bases respectively, with 17 bases between them. The CDR3 contains 15 residues. CDR3 loop: CAISHPIRESDTQYF. The CDR3 nucleotides read TGTGCCATCAGCCACCCGATCCGCGAATCAGATACGCAGTATTTT.

This clone was seen a handful of times. The V gene is TRBV18, the J gene TRBJ1-2; a possible D gene is TRBD1 (5 bases). The CDR3 sequence is 12 residues long. Looked up from germline, CDR1 is KGHSH and CDR2 is LQKENI. V was shortened by 2 bases and J by 8 bases, with 9 bases between the two germline ends. The CDR3 DNA follows: TGTGCCAGCTCACCAGCGGGGGTCGGCTACACCTTC. Translation gives CASSPAGVGYTF. Full variable domain (outside the CDR3, taken from reference TRBV18 and TRBJ1-2): NAGVMQNPRHLVRRRGQEARLRCSPMKGHSHVYWYRQLPEEGLKFMVYLQKENIIDESGMPKERFSAEFPKEGPSILRIQQVVRGDSAAYFCASSPAGVGYTFGSGTRLTVV.